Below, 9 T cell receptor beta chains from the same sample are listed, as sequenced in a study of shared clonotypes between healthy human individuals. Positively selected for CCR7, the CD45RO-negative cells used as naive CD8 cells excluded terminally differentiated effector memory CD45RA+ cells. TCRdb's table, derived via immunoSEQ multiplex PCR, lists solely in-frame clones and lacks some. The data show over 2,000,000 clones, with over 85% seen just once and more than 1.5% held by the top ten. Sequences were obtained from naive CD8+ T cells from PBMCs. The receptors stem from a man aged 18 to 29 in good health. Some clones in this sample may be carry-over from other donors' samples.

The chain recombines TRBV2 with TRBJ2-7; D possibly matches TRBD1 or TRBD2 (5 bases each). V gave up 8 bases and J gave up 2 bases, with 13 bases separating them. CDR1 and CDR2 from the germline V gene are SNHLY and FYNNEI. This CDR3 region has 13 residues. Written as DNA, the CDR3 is TGTGCCAGCCTCCCTCGGGGCCCCTACGAGCAGTACTTC. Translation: CASLPRGPYEQYF.

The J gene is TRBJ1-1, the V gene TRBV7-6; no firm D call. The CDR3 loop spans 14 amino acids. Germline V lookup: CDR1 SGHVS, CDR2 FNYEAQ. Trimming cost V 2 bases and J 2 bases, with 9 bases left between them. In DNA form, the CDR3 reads TGTGCCAGCAGCTTACGTGACGGCAACACTGAAGCTTTCTTT. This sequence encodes CASSLRDGNTEAFF.

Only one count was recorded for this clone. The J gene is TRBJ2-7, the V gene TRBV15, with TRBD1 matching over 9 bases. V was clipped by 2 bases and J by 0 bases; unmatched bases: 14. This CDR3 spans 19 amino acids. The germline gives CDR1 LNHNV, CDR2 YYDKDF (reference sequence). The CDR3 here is CATSRHPRTGALPSYEQYF. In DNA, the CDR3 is TGTGCCACCAGCAGACACCCACGGACAGGGGCCCTCCCCTCCTACGAGCAGTACTTC.

The DNA for the CDR3 is TGCGCCACCACGTGGGACCAAGAGACCCAGTACTTC. Encoded protein: CATTWDQETQYF. The chain uses TRBV10-2 and TRBJ2-5, with D unclear. The length of the CDR3 is 12 residues. Per the germline V gene, CDR1 is WSHSY and CDR2 is SAAADI. Trimming took off 10 bases at V and 0 bases at J, with 9 bases between the two ends.

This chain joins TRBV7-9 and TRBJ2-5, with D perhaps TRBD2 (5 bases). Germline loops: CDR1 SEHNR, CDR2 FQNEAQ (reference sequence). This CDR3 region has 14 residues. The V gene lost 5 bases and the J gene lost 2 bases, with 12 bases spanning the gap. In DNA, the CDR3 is TGTGCCAGCAGCGAGGGCCGGACTCAAGAGACCCAGTACTTC. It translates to CASSEGRTQETQYF. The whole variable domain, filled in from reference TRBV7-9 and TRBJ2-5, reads DTGVSQNPRHKITKRGQNVTFRCDPISEHNRLYWYRQTLGQGPEFLTYFQNEAQLEKSRLLSDRFSAERPKGSFSTLEIQRTEQGDSAMYLCASSEGRTQETQYFGPGTRLLVL.

In DNA form, the CDR3 reads TGTGCCAGCAGTTTATCGATTATTGGGTCCTACGAGCAGTACTTC. Its protein is CASSLSIIGSYEQYF. V is TRBV27 and J is TRBJ2-7, with no clear D. CDR1 is MNHEY and CDR2 is SMNVEV in the germline V gene (reference sequence). This CDR3 has 15 amino acids. The V end was cut by 0 bases, the J end by 1 base, with 10 bases between.

As DNA, the CDR3 is TGTGCCAGCAGTTTATCTCCAGCGGGGAGTTACAATGAGCAGTTCTTC. The encoded protein is CASSLSPAGSYNEQFF. The rearrangement links TRBV28 to TRBJ2-1; 7 bases are shared with TRBD2. CDR1 is MDHEN, CDR2 SYDVKM, per germline. This CDR3 has 16 residues. The junction had 7 bases not matched to a gene; V was cut back by 1 base and J by 4 bases.

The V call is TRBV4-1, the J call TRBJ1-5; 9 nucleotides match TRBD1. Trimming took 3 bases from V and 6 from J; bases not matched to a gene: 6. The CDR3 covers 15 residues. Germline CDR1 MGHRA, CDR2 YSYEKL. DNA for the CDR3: TGCGCCAGCAGCCACTGGACAGGGGAGGGTCAGCCCCAGCATTTT. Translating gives CASSHWTGEGQPQHF.

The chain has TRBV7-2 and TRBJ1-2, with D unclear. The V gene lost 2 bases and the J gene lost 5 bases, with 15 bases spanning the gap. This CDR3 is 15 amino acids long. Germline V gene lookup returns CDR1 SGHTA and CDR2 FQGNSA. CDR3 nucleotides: TGTGCCAGCAGCTTAAGTGGAGGCGATTGGTATGGCTACACCTTC. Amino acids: CASSLSGGDWYGYTF.